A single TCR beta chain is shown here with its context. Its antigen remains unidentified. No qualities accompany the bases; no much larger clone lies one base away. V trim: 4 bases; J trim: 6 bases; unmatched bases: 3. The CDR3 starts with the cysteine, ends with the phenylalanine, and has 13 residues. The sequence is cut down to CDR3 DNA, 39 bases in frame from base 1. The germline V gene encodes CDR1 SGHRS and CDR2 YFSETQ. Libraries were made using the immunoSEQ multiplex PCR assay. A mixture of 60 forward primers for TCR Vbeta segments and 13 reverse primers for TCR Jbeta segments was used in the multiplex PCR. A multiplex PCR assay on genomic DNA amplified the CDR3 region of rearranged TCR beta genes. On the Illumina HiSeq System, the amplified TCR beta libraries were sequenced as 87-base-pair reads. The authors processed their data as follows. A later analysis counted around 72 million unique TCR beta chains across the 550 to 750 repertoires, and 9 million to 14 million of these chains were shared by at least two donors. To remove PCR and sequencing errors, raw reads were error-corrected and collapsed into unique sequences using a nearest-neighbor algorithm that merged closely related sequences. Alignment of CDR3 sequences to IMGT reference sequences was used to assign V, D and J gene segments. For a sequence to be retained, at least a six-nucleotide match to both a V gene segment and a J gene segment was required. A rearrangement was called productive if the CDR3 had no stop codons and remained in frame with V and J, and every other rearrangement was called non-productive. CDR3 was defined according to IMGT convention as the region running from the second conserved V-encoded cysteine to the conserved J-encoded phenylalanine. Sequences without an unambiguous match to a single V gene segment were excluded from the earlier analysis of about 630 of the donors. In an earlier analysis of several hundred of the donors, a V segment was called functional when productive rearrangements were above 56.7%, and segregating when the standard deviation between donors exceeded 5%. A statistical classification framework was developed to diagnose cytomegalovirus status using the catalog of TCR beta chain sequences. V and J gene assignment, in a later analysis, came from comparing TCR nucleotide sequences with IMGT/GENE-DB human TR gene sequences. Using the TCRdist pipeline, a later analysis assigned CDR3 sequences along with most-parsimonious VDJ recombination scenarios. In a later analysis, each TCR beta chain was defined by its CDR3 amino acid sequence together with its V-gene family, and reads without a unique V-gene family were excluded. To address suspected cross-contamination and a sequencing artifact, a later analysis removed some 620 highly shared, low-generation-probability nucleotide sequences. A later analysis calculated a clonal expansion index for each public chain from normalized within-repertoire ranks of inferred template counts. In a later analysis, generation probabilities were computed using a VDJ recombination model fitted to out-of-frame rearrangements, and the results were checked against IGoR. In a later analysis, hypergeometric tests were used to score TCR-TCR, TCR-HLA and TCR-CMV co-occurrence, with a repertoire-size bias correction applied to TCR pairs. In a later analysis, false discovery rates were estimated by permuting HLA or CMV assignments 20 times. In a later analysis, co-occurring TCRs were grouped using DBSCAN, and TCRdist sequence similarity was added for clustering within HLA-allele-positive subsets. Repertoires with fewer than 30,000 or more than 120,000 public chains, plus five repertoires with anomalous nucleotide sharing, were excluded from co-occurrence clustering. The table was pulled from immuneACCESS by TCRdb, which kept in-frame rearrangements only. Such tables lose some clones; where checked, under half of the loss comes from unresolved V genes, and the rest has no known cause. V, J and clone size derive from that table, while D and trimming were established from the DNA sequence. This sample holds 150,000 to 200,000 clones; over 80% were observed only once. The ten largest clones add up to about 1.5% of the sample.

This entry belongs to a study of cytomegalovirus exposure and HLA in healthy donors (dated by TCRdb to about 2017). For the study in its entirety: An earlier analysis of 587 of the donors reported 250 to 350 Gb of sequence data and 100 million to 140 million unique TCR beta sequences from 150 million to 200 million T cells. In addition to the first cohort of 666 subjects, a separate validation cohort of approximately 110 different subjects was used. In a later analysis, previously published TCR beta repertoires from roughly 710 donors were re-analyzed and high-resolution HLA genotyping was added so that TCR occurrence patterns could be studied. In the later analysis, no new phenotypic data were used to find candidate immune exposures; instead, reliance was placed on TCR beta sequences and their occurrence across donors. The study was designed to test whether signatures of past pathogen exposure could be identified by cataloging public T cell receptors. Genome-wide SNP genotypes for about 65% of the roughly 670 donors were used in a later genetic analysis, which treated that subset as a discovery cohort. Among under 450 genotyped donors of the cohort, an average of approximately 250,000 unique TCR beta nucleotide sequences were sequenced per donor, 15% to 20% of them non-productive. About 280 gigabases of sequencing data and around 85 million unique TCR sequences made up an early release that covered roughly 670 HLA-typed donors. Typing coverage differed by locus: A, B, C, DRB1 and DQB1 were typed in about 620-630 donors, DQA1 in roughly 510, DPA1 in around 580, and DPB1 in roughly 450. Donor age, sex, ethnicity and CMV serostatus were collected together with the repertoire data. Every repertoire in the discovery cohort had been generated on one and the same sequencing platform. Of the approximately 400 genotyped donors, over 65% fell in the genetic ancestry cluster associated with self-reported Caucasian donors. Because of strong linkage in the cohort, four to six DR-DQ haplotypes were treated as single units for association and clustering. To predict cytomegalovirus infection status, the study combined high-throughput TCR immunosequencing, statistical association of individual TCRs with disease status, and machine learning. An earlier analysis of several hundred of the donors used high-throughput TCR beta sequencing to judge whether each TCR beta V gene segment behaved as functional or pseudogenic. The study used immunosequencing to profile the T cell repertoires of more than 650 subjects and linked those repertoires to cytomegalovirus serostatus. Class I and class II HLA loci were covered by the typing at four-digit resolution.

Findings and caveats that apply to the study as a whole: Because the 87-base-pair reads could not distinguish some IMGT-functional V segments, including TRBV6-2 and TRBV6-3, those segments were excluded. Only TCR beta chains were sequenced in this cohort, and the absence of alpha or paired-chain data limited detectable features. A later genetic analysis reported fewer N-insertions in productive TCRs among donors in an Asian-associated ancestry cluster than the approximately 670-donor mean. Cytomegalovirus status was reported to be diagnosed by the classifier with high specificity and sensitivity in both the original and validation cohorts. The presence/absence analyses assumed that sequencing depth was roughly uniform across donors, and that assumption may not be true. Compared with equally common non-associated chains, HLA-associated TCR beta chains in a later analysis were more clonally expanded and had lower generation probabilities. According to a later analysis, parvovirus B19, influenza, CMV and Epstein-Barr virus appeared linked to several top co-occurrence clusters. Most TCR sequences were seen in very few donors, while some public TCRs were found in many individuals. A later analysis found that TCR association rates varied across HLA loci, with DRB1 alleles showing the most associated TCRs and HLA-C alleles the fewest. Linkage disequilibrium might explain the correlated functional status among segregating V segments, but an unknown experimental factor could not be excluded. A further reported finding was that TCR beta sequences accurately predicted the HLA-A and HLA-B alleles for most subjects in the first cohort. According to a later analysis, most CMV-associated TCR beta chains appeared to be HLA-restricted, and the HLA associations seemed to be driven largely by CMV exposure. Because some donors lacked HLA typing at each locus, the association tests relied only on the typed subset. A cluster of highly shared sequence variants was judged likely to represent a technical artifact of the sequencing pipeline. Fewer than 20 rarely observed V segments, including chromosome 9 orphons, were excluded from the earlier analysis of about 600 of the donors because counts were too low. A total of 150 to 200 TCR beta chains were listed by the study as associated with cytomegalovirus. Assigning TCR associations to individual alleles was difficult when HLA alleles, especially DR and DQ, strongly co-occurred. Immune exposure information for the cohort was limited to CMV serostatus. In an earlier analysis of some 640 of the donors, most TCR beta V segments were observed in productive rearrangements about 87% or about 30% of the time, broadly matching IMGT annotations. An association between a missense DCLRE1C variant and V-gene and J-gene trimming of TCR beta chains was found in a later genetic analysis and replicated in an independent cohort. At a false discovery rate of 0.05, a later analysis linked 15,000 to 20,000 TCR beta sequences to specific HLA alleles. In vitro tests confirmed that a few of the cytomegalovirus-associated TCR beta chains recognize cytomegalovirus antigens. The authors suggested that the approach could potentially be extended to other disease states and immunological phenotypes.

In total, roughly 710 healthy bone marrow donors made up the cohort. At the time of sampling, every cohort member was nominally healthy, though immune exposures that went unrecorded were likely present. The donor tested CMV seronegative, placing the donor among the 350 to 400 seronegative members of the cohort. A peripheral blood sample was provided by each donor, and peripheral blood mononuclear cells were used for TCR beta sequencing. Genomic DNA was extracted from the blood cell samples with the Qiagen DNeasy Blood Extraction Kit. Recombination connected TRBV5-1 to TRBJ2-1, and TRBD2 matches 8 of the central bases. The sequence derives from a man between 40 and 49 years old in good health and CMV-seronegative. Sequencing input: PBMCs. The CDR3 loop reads CASSATSGNEQFF. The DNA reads TGCGCCAGCAGCGCCACTAGCGGCAATGAGCAGTTCTTC.